This T cell receptor beta chain emerged from a study of technical replicates of blood from four donors. Per germline, CDR1 SGHDT and CDR2 YYEEEE. The V end was cut by 4 bases, the J end by 11 bases, with 30 bases between. CDR3 length: 17 amino acids. This clone was recorded only once. Method: immunoSEQ multiplex PCR; TCRdb's copy keeps in-frame clones and lacks some. In the table there are more than 75,000 clones, about 94% of which are singletons. This clonotype was sampled from a human donor in good health. Input material: T cells isolated from PBMCs. V and J are TRBV5-6 and TRBJ1-1, with D uncertain. CDR3 sequence (DNA): TGTGCCAGCAGCCCAGCCTCTACTCTATCGGGGAATCATCGGGCTTTCTTT. Residues: CASSPASTLSGNHRAFF.